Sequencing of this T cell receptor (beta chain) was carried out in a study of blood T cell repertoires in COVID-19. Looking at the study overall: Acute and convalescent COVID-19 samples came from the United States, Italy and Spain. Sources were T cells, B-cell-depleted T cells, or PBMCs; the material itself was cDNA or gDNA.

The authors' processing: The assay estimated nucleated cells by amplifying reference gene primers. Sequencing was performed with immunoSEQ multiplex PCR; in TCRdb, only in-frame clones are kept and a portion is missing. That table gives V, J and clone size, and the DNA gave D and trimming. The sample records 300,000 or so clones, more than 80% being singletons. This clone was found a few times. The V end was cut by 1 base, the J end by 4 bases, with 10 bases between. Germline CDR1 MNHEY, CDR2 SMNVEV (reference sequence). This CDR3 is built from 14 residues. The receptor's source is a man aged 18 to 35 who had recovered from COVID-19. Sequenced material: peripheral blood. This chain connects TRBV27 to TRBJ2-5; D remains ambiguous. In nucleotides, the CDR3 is TGTGCCAGCAGTTTATGGGCATCGTCAGAGACCCAGTACTTC. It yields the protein CASSLWASSETQYF.